The 10 T cell receptor beta chains in this list originate from one sample, sequenced in a study of Graves' ophthalmopathy and Graves' hyperthyroidism (dated by TCRdb to between 2018 and 2020). The sequencer listed for this sample is Illumina HiSeq 2000. For repertoire sequencing, the TCR beta CDR3 regions were amplified from RNA transcripts. The first round of RT-PCR was done with HTBI primers and the Qiagen OneStep RT-PCR kit, and was followed by a second round of multiplex PCR, then size selection and purification. The public reads were run again by TCRdb, first through fastp at Q25 and then through MiXCR, and only productive beta chains were kept. Rows are unified per CDR3 protein, each entry keeping the most common DNA and genes. For this sample the table gives over a million distinct CDR3 sequences, of which approximately 35% were detected only once. Of the sample, 11% is held by the ten largest clones.

Sequencing was carried out using peripheral blood or thyroid tissue (not recorded which). These receptor sequences come from an adult man with Graves' hyperthyroidism.

This clonotype was detected a few times. V is TRBV6-2 or TRBV6-3 and J is TRBJ2-2; the match to TRBD1 covers 10 bases. CDR3 length: 15 residues. Germline V gene data show CDR1 as MNHEY and CDR2 as SVGEGT. V trimming: 4 bases; J trimming: 6 bases; junction bases outside the gene matches: 5. DNA of the CDR3: TGTGCCAGCAGTTCCAGACAGGGGGCTCCCGGGGAGCTGTTTTTT. This gives the protein CASSSRQGAPGELFF.

This clonotype appeared many times. The V gene is TRBV25-1, the J gene TRBJ1-5; 8 nucleotides align to TRBD1. This CDR3 comprises 20 residues. Looked up from germline, CDR1 is MGHDK and CDR2 is SYGVNS. Trimming cost V 8 bases and J 0 bases; bases outside gene matches: 21. Here the CDR3 reads CASGILRSDREHYSNQPQHF. The DNA for the CDR3 is TGTGCCAGCGGAATCCTCAGATCGGACAGGGAACATTATAGCAATCAGCCCCAGCATTTT.

This clonotype was found a few times. The rearrangement links TRBV7-2 to TRBJ1-1, with 7 bases fitting TRBD1. V lost 3 bases to trimming and J lost 1 base; unmatched junction nucleotides: 5. This CDR3 region has 15 residues. Germline V CDR1 and CDR2: SGHTA, FQGNSA. CDR3 DNA: TGTGCCAGCAGCTTGGATGGGACAGAGAACACTGAAGCTTTCTTT. Its translation is CASSLDGTENTEAFF.

The chain is built from TRBV5-1 and TRBJ1-1, with D possibly matching TRBD1 (6 bases). The CDR3 is 14 amino acids. V dropped 4 bases and J dropped 4 bases, with 14 bases sitting between them. In germline, CDR1 is SGHRS, CDR2 YFSETQ. The CDR3 nucleotides are TGCGCCAGCAGCATAGCAGGGGAGGGCACTGAAGCTTTCTTT. The encoded protein is CASSIAGEGTEAFF.

This clonotype was counted between two and nine times. V usage is TRBV4-1 and J usage is TRBJ1-1; D not certain. CDR3 length: 14 amino acids. Between the trimmed V and J ends, which lost 0 bases and 8 bases, there was a span of 13 bases. Per the germline V gene, CDR1 is MGHRA and CDR2 is YSYEKL. CDR3: CASSQDLHLREAFF. Written as DNA, the CDR3 is TGCGCCAGCAGCCAAGATCTCCACTTGAGGGAAGCTTTCTTT.

The rearrangement links TRBV20-1 to TRBJ1-4; TRBD1 aligns across 7 bases. The J segment lost 8 bases and the V segment lost 6 bases, leaving 9 bases of the junction unmatched. The CDR3 contains 13 residues. Germline-derived CDR1 and CDR2 are DFQATT and SNEGSKA (reference sequence). As DNA, the CDR3 is TGCAGTGCGAACGGGACAGCCAAAGAAAAACTGTTTTTT. Encoded protein: CSANGTAKEKLFF.

There are a few counts of this clonotype. This sequence joins TRBV7-8 and TRBJ2-6; D is unclear. CDR1 is SGHVS and CDR2 is FQNEAQ in the germline V gene. Trimming left V 3 bases short and J 4 bases short, with 7 bases between. The CDR3 loop spans 14 amino acids. Here the CDR3 DNA reads TGTGCCAGCAGCTTGGCCCAGGGGGCCAACGTCCTGACTTTC. Its protein is CASSLAQGANVLTF.

Points on this clonotype: Just one base apart from a much larger clone, this may be a read error. The chain is built from TRBV9 and TRBJ1-2; the D is unclear. Germline assignment: CDR1 SGDLS and CDR2 YYNGEE. This CDR3 comprises 13 residues. Between the trimmed V and J ends, which lost 4 bases and 3 bases, there was a span of 10 bases. CDR3: CASSQEGYYGYTF. In nucleotides, the CDR3 is TGTGCCAGCAGCCAAGAGGGATACTATGGCTACACCTTC. The entire variable domain, with the rest obtained from reference TRBV9 and TRBJ1-2, is as follows: DSGVTQTPKHLITATGQRVTLRCSPRSGDLSVYWYQQSLDQGLQFLIQYYNGEERAKGNILERFSAQQFPDLHSELNLSSLELGDSALYFCASSQEGYYGYTFGSGTRLTVV.

CDR3 sequence (DNA): TGTGCCAGTAGTACCCTGGCCAGGTCGGATCAGCCCCAGCATTTT. It specifies CASSTLARSDQPQHF. V usage is TRBV19 and J usage is TRBJ1-5; D is unresolved. The CDR3 covers 15 residues. Per germline, CDR1 LNHDA and CDR2 SQIVND (reference sequence). Trimming removed 4 bases from V and 5 bases from J, with 15 bases in between.

The chain couples TRBV2 to TRBJ2-3; no reliable D call. Germline CDR1 SNHLY, CDR2 FYNNEI. With 0 bases removed from V and 6 bases from J, the gap between germline ends came to 7 bases. CDR3 size: 13 residues. CDR3 protein: CASSEAQVDTQYF. Here the CDR3 DNA reads TGTGCCAGCAGTGAAGCTCAGGTGGATACGCAGTATTTT.